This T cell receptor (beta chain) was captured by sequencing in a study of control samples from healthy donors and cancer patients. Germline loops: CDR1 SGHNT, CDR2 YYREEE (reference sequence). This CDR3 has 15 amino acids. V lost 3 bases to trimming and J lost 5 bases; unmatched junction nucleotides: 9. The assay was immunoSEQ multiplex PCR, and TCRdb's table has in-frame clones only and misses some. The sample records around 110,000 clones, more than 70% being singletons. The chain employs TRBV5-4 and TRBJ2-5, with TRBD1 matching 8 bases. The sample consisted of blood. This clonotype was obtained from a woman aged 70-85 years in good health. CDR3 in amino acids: CASSSRDRTGETQYF. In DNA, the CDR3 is TGTGCCAGCAGCTCTCGGGACAGGACAGGGGAGACCCAGTACTTC.